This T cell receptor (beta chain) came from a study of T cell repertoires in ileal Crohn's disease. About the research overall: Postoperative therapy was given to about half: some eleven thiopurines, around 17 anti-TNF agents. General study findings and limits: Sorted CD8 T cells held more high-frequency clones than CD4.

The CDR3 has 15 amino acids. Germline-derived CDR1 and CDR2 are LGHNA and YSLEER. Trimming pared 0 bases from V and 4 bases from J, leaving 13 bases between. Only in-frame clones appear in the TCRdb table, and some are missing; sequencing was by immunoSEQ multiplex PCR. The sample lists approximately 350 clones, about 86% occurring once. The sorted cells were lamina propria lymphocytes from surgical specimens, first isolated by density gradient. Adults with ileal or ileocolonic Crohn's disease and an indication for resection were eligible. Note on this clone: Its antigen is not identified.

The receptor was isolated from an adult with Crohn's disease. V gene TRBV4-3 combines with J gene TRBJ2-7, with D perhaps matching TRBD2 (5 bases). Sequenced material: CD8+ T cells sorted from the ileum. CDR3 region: CASSQDVGVAYEQYF. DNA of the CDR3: TGCGCCAGCAGCCAAGATGTGGGAGTGGCATACGAGCAGTACTTC.